These T cell receptor beta chains were read from a single sample in a study of T-cell memory formation after mild COVID-19. TCRdb ran MiXCR on the 5' RACE reads and lists one entry per CDR3 protein. The repertoire holds some 450,000 distinct CDR3 sequences, with more than 15% as singletons. Sequenced: PBMCs or a T cell subset sorted from them (not recorded which). The receptors here all came from a man aged 18 to 35 who had mild COVID-19 (a few samples of this study predate the infection). Cell type and time point are not known. Each CDR3 is given without its conserved first and last residue.

j_gene: TRBJ2-1; len: 15; v_gene: TRBV6-5; CDR3aa: ASSRTSSADLYNEQF
j_gene: TRBJ1-5; len: 11; v_gene: TRBV10-3; CDR3aa: ATGAGVNQPQH
j_gene: TRBJ1-3; len: 11; v_gene: TRBV3-1; CDR3aa: ASSQADGNTIY
j_gene: TRBJ2-3; len: 12; v_gene: TRBV10-3; CDR3aa: AISPQGATDTQY
j_gene: TRBJ1-1; len: 12; v_gene: TRBV7-9; CDR3aa: ASSLGQGLLAAF
j_gene: TRBJ1-1; len: 8; v_gene: TRBV29-1; CDR3aa: SHFATEAF
j_gene: TRBJ2-5; len: 14; v_gene: TRBV7-2; CDR3aa: ASSLDWGGRSKTQY
j_gene: TRBJ2-5; len: 13; v_gene: TRBV9; CDR3aa: ASSVAPTVKETQY
j_gene: TRBJ2-3; len: 14; v_gene: TRBV12-3/TRBV12-4; CDR3aa: ASSHRPRGAIDTQY
j_gene: TRBJ2-1; len: 13; v_gene: TRBV20-1; CDR3aa: SASEASGPGDEQF
j_gene: TRBJ2-5; len: 12; v_gene: TRBV12-3/TRBV12-4; CDR3aa: ASSGMAKWETQY
j_gene: TRBJ1-4; len: 13; v_gene: TRBV5-1; CDR3aa: ASSWGTATNEKLF
j_gene: TRBJ1-2; len: 12; v_gene: TRBV27; CDR3aa: ASSSDRGWGGYT
j_gene: TRBJ2-1; len: 15; v_gene: TRBV5-1; CDR3aa: ASSWPPGLAGLNEQF
j_gene: TRBJ1-4; len: 14; v_gene: TRBV4-1; CDR3aa: ASSQALETQNEKLF
j_gene: TRBJ2-2; len: 13; v_gene: TRBV3-1; CDR3aa: ASSPSGGPTGELF
j_gene: TRBJ2-2; len: 16; v_gene: TRBV7-9; CDR3aa: ASSLGMAGTSNTGELF
j_gene: TRBJ2-2; len: 9; v_gene: TRBV6-6; CDR3aa: ASQFAGELF
j_gene: TRBJ1-1; len: 9; v_gene: TRBV12-3/TRBV12-4; CDR3aa: ASRHQGEAF
j_gene: TRBJ2-5; len: 13; v_gene: TRBV24-1; CDR3aa: ATSDLQGGQETQY
j_gene: TRBJ2-3; len: 19; v_gene: TRBV5-6; CDR3aa: ASSQAIPETSGYPSTDTQY
j_gene: TRBJ1-4; len: 11; v_gene: TRBV15; CDR3aa: ATSSRGNEKLF